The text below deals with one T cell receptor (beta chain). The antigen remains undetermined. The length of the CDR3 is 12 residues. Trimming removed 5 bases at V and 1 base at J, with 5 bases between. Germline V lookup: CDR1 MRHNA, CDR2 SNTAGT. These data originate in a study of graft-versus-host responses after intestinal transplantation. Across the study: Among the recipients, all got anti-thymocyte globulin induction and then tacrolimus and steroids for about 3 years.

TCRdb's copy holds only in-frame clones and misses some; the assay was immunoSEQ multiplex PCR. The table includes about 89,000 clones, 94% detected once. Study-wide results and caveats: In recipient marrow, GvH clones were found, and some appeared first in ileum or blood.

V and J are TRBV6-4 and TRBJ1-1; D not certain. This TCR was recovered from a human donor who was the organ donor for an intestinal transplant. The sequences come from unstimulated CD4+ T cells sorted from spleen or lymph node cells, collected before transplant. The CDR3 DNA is TGTGCCAGCAGTCGACAGAACACTGAAGCTTTCTTT. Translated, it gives CASSRQNTEAFF.